Below, 11 T cell receptor beta chains from the same sample are listed, as sequenced in a study of OX40 agonist ivuxolimab in advanced cancers. Method: immunoSEQ multiplex PCR; TCRdb's copy keeps in-frame clones and lacks some. The sample lists fewer than 35,000 clones, about four fifths occurring once. The material was CD4+ or CD8+ T cells sorted from blood, obtained in a trial of the OX40 agonist ivuxolimab. The receptors were sampled from an adult with an advanced solid tumor such as melanoma, head and neck, liver or kidney cancer.

The V and J genes are TRBV5-1 and TRBJ1-3; TRBD1 might be the D (5 bases). This CDR3 comprises 14 residues. Trimming stripped 4 bases from V and 9 bases from J, with 17 bases between. Germline CDR1 and CDR2: SGHRS and YFSETQ. The CDR3 is CASSPGPLVGTIYF. In DNA, the CDR3 is TGCGCCAGCAGCCCGGGACCCCTAGTCGGCACCATATATTTT.

The chain is built from TRBV7-6 and TRBJ2-7; D gene uncertain. V lost 3 bases, J lost 7 bases, and 10 bases lay in between. This CDR3 has 12 residues. Germline CDR1 SGHVS, CDR2 FNYEAQ. The CDR3 here is CASSFRTREQYF. The CDR3 DNA reads as TGTGCCAGCAGCTTCAGAACGAGAGAGCAGTACTTC.

This CDR3 reads CASSVGHGELFF. CDR3 DNA: TGTGCCAGCAGCGTTGGACACGGGGAGCTGTTTTTT. The chain carries TRBV7-2 and TRBJ2-2; possible D gene TRBD1, 5 bases. CDR3 length: 12 amino acids. Germline CDR1 SGHTA, CDR2 FQGNSA. Trimming took off 5 bases at V and 7 bases at J, with 8 bases between the two ends.

The chain employs TRBV19 and TRBJ2-1; 9 bases fit TRBD2. The ends lost 7 bases at V and 10 bases at J; junction bases unmatched: 11. Germline loops: CDR1 LNHDA, CDR2 SQIVND (reference sequence). The length of the CDR3 is 14 residues. The CDR3, as DNA: TGTGCCAGTATCGGCGGGGGGGCCTTGAGGGAGCAGTTCTTC. It is translated as CASIGGGALREQFF.

This clone showed up just a few times. The gene calls are TRBV28 and TRBJ1-4, with no clear D. Germline CDR1 and CDR2: MDHEN and SYDVKM. Trimming removed 2 bases at V and 8 bases at J, with 9 bases between. This CDR3 spans 13 amino acids. CDR3 nucleotides: TGTGCCAGCAGTTTAATTTCGGGGGAAAAACTGTTTTTT. Translation gives CASSLISGEKLFF.

The chain combines TRBV2 with TRBJ1-1, with unresolved D. Trimming took off 3 bases at V and 3 bases at J, with 8 bases between the two ends. The V gene's germline CDR1 is SNHLY and CDR2 FYNNEI. The CDR3 is 13 amino acids. The CDR3 is CASSEYRDTEAFF. As DNA, the CDR3 is TGTGCCAGCAGTGAGTATCGGGACACTGAAGCTTTCTTT. The full variable domain, in which reference TRBV2 and TRBJ1-1 provide the parts outside the CDR3, is EPEVTQTPSHQVTQMGQEVILRCVPISNHLYFYWYRQILGQKVEFLVSFYNNEISEKSEIFDDQFSVERPDGSNFTLKIRSTKLEDSAMYFCASSEYRDTEAFFGQGTRLTVV.

This clone was seen a single time. The chain's CDR3 is CASSAQRRSSYNEQFF. The CDR3 DNA is TGTGCCAGCAGCGCCCAGCGGAGGAGCTCCTACAATGAGCAGTTCTTC. This chain links TRBV9 with TRBJ2-1; D might be TRBD2 (5 bases). CDR1 SGDLS and CDR2 YYNGEE come from the germline V gene. The CDR3 length is 16 residues. V lost 3 bases, J lost 0 bases, and 13 bases lay in between.

The chain combines TRBV18 with TRBJ2-1; tentative D call: TRBD1 (6 bases). The germline V gene encodes CDR1 KGHSH and CDR2 LQKENI. The CDR3 is 15 amino acids. V gave up 0 bases and J gave up 7 bases, with 13 bases separating them. The DNA of the CDR3 is TGTGCCAGCTCACCACCGGACAGATCTGGGAATGAGCAGTTCTTC. It translates to CASSPPDRSGNEQFF. Based on the CDR3 plus reference TRBV18 and TRBJ2-1, the full variable domain is NAGVMQNPRHLVRRRGQEARLRCSPMKGHSHVYWYRQLPEEGLKFMVYLQKENIIDESGMPKERFSAEFPKEGPSILRIQQVVRGDSAAYFCASSPPDRSGNEQFFGPGTRLTVL.

The chain joins TRBV7-6 to TRBJ2-5; TRBD2 agrees at 8 bases. The germline V gene has CDR1 SGHVS and CDR2 FNYEAQ. The CDR3 sequence is 13 residues long. The junction had 4 bases not matched to a gene; V was cut back by 5 bases and J by 5 bases. The CDR3 spells CASSGLATETQYF. The CDR3 DNA reads as TGTGCCAGCAGCGGACTAGCAACGGAGACCCAGTACTTC. The full variable domain, with the rest looked up from reference TRBV7-6 and TRBJ2-5, is GAGVSQSPRYKVTKRGQDVALRCDPISGHVSLYWYRQALGQGPEFLTYFNYEAQQDKSGLPNDRFSAERPEGSISTLTIQRTEQRDSAMYRCASSGLATETQYFGPGTRLLVL.

The genes are TRBV4-3 and TRBJ2-3, with 8 bases that match TRBD2. The germline CDR1 and CDR2 sequences are LGHNA and YSLEER. V was clipped by 0 bases and J by 7 bases; unmatched bases: 15. The CDR3 extends over 18 amino acids. CDR3 coding DNA: TGCGCCAGCAGCCAAGATCAACCCCGTCTAGCGGGTACCAATACGCAGTATTTT. Its protein is CASSQDQPRLAGTNTQYF.

The chain couples TRBV7-8 to TRBJ1-6; D uncertain. With 5 bases removed from V and 5 bases from J, the gap between germline ends came to 13 bases. Germline V lookup: CDR1 SGHVS, CDR2 FQNEAQ. CDR3 length: 15 residues. CDR3 DNA sequence: TGTGCCAGCAGCCTAAGACATTCAGATAATTCACCCCTCCACTTT. It translates to CASSLRHSDNSPLHF.